This T cell receptor beta chain was found in a study of blood T cell repertoires in COVID-19. About the study: COVID-19 samples, acute and convalescent, were from the United States, Italy and Spain. The analysed material was cDNA or gDNA that came from T cells, B-cell-depleted T cells, or PBMCs.

CDR1 is SGHRS, CDR2 YFSETQ, per germline. V dropped 2 bases and J dropped 5; count of bases not matched to a gene: 12. The CDR3 has 16 residues. Under the authors' procedure: Estimates of nucleated cell counts were drawn from the amplification of reference gene primers. Using immunoSEQ multiplex PCR, the repertoire was profiled, and TCRdb retains in-frame clones only, with some absent. That table supplies the V and J calls and clone size; D and trimming were determined from the DNA. The repertoire holds 200,000 to 300,000 clones, with 84% as singletons. The TCR originated in a man aged 60 to 75 with acute or convalescent COVID-19. The genes are TRBV5-1 and TRBJ2-7, with 8 bases that match TRBD2. The material sequenced was peripheral blood. CDR3 sequence (DNA): TGCGCCAGCAGCTTCTGGATCGGGGGGGCCTCGGACGAGCAGTACTTC. This sequence encodes CASSFWIGGASDEQYF.